This T cell receptor beta chain was recovered during a study of shared clonotypes between healthy human individuals. The naive CD8 subset, CD45RO-negative cells positively selected for CCR7, excluded terminally differentiated effector memory CD45RA+ cells. The V and J ends lost 6 bases and 6 bases respectively, with 22 bases between them. The CDR3 is 16 residues long. Looked up from germline, CDR1 is MDHEN and CDR2 is SYDVKM. The protocol was immunoSEQ multiplex PCR, while the TCRdb copy is restricted to in-frame clones and leaves out a portion. The sample yields 1.5 million to 2.5 million clones, about 94% seen once.

The chain employs TRBV28 and TRBJ2-3; D may match TRBD1 or TRBD2 (7 bases each). The sample consisted of naive CD8+ T cells sorted from blood. The origin of this receptor is a young man in good health. The CDR3 region is CASSSSGGGPMDTQYF. CDR3 DNA sequence: TGTGCCAGCAGCTCGTCAGGGGGGGGCCCCATGGATACGCAGTATTTT.